The entry that follows covers one T cell receptor (beta chain) sequence. CDR3 length equals 14 residues. V lost 2 bases and J lost 4, with 11 bases in between. Germline V CDR1 and CDR2: MDHEN, SYDVKM. The entry originates in a study of blood T cell repertoires in COVID-19. Study overall: Sites across the United States, Italy and Spain contributed samples from acute and convalescent COVID-19.

Original analysis: Reference gene primer amplification gave nucleated cell count estimates. TCRdb's copy holds only in-frame clones and misses some; the assay was immunoSEQ multiplex PCR. V, J and clone size were drawn from that table, and D and trimming were deduced from the DNA. The sample lists approximately 240,000 clones, 82% occurring once. The receptor's source is an elderly woman with active or convalescent COVID-19. The sample comprised peripheral blood. The chain has TRBV28 and TRBJ1-2; D gene ambiguous. The CDR3 DNA reads as TGTGCCAGCAGTTTACTAGACGGCGGCTATGGCTACACCTTC. This encodes CASSLLDGGYGYTF.